This T cell receptor beta chain was captured in a study of blood T cell repertoires in COVID-19. Overall study context: From the United States, Italy and Spain came samples of acute and convalescent COVID-19. The analysed material was cDNA or gDNA that came from T cells, B-cell-depleted T cells, or PBMCs.

In the study's own analysis: Researchers report that nucleated cell counts were estimated from reference gene primer amplification. Using immunoSEQ multiplex PCR, the repertoire was profiled, and TCRdb retains in-frame clones only, with some absent. V, J and clone size reflect that table, while D and trimming were determined from the DNA. This table has just over 650,000 clones, around 89% appearing once. V lost 1 base, J lost 1 base, and 8 bases lay in between. The CDR3 extends over 14 amino acids. CDR1 is SQVTM and CDR2 is ANQGSEA in the germline V gene. This TCR came from a woman in her late teens or twenties with acute or convalescent COVID-19. The chain carries TRBV29-1 and TRBJ2-1; D is possibly TRBD2 (6 bases). Sequencing was done on a sample of peripheral blood. Here the CDR3 reads CSVEGGESYNEQFF. The CDR3 DNA reads as TGCAGCGTTGAAGGCGGGGAGTCCTACAATGAGCAGTTCTTC.